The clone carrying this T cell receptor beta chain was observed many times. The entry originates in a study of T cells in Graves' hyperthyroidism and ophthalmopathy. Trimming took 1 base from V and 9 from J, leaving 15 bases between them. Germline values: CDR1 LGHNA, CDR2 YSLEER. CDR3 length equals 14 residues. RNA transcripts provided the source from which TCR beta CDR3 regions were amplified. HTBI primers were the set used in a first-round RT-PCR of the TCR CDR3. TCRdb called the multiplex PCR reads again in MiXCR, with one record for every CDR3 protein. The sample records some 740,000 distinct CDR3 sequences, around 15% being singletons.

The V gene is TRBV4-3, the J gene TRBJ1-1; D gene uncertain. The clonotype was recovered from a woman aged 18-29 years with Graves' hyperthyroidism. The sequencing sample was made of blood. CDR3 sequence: CASSQVGPGEKAFF. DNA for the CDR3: TGCGCCAGCAGCCAAGTTGGGCCGGGCGAGAAAGCTTTCTTT.